The entry that follows covers one T cell receptor (beta chain) sequence. The antigen is unknown. The data derive from a study of T cell responses to AZD1222 COVID-19 vaccine. The ends were cut back, 2 bases at V and 4 bases at J, with 13 bases in the middle. Germline CDR1 SGHRS, CDR2 YFSETQ. The CDR3 totals 14 residues. The repertoire was sequenced with immunoSEQ multiplex PCR; TCRdb's copy has only in-frame clones and lacks some. The profile shows over 110,000 clones, about 90% of them singletons. Study observations and caveats: Nearly half of spike-specific TCRs reportedly target unmutated variant regions. Donors in the cohort were predominantly white British and more often female, and clonal diversity was possibly underestimated.

This sequence joins TRBV5-1 and TRBJ2-7; D is possibly TRBD1 or TRBD2 (5 bases each). Material: peripheral blood, obtained 28 days after the second AZD1222 dose. This TCR was sampled from an adult who received the AZD1222 COVID-19 vaccine. The CDR3 spells CASSLGTDPYEQYV. In DNA form, the CDR3 reads TGCGCCAGCAGCTTAGGGACGGATCCTTACGAGCAGTACGTC.